The entry below gives a single TCR beta chain sequence along with its context. Antigen: not known. The data belong to a study of identical twins. Whole-study findings and limits: Weaker excess twin sharing was seen among beta out-of-frame sequences.

Via MiXCR, TCRdb re-called the 5' RACE reads, giving one row per CDR3 protein. The sample carries about 890,000 distinct CDR3 sequences, over 9% recorded once. V dropped 3 bases and J dropped 0 bases, with 0 bases sitting between them. The CDR3 has 12 residues. CDR1 is LNHNV, CDR2 YYDKDF, per germline (reference sequence). Separately, the same data were catalogued under a study of yellow fever vaccine responses in identical twins.

The source is a woman younger than 30 in good health. The sample was PBMCs. V and J are TRBV15 and TRBJ1-3; D not certain. CDR3 bases: TGTGCCACCAGCAGCTCTGGAAACACCATATATTTT. It specifies CATSSSGNTIYF.